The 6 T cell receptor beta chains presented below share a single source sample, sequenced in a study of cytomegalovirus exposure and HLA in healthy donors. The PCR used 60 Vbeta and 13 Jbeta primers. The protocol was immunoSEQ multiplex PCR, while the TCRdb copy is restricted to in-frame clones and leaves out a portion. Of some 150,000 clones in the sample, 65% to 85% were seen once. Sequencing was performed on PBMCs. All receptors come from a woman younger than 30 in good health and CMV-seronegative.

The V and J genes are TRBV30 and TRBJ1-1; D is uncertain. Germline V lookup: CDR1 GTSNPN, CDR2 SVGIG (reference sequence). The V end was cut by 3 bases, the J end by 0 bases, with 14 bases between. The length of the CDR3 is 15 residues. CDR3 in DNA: TGTGCCTGGAGCGCAATACAGCTCATGAACACTGAAGCTTTCTTT. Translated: CAWSAIQLMNTEAFF.

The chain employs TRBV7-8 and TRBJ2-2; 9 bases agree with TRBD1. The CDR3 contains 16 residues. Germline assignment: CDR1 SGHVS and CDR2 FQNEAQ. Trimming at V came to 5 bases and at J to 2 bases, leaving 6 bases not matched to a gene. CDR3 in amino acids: CASSLGTGLNTGELFF. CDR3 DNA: TGTGCCAGCAGCCTTGGGACAGGGCTAAACACCGGGGAGCTGTTTTTT.

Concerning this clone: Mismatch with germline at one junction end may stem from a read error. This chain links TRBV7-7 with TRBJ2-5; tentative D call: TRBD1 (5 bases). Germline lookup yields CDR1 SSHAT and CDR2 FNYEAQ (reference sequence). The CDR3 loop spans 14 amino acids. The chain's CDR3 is CASSLGHPRETQYF. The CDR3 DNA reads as TGTGCTAGCAGCTTAGGACATCCCCGAGAGACCCAGTACTTC. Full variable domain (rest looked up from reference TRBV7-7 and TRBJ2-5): GAGVSQSPRYKVTKRGQDVTLRCDPISSHATLYWYQQALGQGPEFLTYFNYEAQPDKSGLPSDRFSAERPEGSISTLTIQRTEQRDSAMYRCASSLGHPRETQYFGPGTRLLVL.

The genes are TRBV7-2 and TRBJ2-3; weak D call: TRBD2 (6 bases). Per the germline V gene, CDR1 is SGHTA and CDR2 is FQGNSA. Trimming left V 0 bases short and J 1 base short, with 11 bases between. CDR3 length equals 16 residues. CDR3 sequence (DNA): TGTGCCAGCAGCTTAGCGTTCGGGGGAGGCACAGATACGCAGTATTTT. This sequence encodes CASSLAFGGGTDTQYF.

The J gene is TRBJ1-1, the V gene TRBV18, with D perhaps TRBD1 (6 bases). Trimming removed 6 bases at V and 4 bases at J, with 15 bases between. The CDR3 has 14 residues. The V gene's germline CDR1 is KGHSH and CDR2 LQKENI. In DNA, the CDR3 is TGTGCCAGCTCCCTGAGACAGGTCTCCACTGAAGCTTTCTTT. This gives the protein CASSLRQVSTEAFF.

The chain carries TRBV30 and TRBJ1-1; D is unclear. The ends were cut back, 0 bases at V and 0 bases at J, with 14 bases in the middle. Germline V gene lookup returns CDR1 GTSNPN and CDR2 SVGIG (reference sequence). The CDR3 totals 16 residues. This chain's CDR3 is CAWSVGRRTMNTEAFF. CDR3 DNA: TGTGCCTGGAGTGTTGGGAGACGGACCATGAACACTGAAGCTTTCTTT. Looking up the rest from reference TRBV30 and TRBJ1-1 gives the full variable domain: SQTIHQWPATLVQPVGSPLSLECTVEGTSNPNLYWYRQAAGRGLQLLFYSVGIGQISSEVPQNLSASRPQDRQFILSSKKLLLSDSGFYLCAWSVGRRTMNTEAFFGQGTRLTVV.